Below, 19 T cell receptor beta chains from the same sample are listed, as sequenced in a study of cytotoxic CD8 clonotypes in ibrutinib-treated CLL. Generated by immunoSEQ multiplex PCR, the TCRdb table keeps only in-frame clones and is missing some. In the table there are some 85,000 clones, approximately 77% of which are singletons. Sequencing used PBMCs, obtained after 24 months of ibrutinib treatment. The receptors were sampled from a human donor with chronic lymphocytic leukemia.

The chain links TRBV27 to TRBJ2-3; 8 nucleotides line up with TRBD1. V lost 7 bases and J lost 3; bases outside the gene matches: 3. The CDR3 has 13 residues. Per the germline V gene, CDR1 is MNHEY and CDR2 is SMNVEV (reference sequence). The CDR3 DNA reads TGTGCCAGCAAACGACAGGGGACAGATACGCAGTATTTT. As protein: CASKRQGTDTQYF.

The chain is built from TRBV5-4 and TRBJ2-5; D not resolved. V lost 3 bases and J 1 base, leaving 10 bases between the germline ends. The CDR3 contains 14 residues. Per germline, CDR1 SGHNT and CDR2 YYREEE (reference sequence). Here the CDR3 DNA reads TGTGCCAGCAGCTCCGACACTTTCCAAGAGACCCAGTACTTC. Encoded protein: CASSSDTFQETQYF.

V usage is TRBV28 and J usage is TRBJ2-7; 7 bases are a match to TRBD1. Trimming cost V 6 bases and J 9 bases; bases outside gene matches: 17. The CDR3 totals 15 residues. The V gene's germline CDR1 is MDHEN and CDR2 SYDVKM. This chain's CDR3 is CASSPPGQGDIRQYF. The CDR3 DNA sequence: TGTGCCAGCAGCCCCCCGGGCCAGGGGGACATACGGCAGTACTTC.

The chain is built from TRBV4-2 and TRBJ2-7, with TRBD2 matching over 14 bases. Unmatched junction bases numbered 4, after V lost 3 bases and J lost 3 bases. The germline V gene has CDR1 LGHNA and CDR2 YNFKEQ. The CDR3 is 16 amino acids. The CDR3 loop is CASSHLGLAGGYEQYF. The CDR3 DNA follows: TGTGCCAGCAGCCACCTCGGACTAGCGGGGGGCTACGAGCAGTACTTC.

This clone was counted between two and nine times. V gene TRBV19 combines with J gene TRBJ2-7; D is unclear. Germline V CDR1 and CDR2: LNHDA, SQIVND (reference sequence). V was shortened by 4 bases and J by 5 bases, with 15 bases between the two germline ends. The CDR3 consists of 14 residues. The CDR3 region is CASSTAGWVDEQYF. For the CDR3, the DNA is TGTGCCAGTAGTACCGCCGGGTGGGTCGACGAGCAGTACTTC.

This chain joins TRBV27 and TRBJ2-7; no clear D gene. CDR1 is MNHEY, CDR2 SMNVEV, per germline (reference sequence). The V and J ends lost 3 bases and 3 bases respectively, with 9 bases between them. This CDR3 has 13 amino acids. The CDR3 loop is CASSLWENYEQYF. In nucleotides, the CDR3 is TGTGCCAGCAGTTTGTGGGAAAACTACGAGCAGTACTTC.

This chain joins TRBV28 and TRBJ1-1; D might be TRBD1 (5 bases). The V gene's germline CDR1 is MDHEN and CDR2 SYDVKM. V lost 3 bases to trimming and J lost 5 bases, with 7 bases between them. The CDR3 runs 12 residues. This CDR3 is CASSLGETEAFF. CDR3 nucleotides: TGTGCCAGCAGTTTGGGGGAAACTGAAGCTTTCTTT.

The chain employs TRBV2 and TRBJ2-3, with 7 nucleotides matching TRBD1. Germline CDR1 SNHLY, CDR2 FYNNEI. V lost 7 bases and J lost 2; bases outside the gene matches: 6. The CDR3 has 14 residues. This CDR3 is CASTRQGFTDTQYF. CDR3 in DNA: TGTGCCAGCACCCGACAGGGCTTCACAGATACGCAGTATTTT.

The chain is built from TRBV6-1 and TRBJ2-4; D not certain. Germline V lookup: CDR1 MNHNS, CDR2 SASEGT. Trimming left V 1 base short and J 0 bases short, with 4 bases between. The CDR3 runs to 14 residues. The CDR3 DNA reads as TGTGCCAGCAGTGAAGAGCTAGCCAAAAACATTCAGTACTTC. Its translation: CASSEELAKNIQYF.

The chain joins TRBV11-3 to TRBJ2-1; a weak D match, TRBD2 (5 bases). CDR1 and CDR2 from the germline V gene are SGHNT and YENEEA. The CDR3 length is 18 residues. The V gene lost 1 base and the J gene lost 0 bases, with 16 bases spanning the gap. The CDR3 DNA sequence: TGTGCCAGCAGCTTAGGAGGACTTCCCAAGAGCTCCTACAATGAGCAGTTCTTC. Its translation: CASSLGGLPKSSYNEQFF.

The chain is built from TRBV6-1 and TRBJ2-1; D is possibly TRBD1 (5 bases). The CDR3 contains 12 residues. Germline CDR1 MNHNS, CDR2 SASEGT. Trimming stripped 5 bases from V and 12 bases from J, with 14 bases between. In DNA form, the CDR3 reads TGTGCCAGCAGTTCACAGGTGAACGGGCAGTTCTTC. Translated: CASSSQVNGQFF.

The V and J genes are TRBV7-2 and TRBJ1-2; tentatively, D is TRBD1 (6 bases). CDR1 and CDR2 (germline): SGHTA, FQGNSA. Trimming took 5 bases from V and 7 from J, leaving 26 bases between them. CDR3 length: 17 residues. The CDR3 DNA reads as TGTGCCAGCAGCACACTAGGGTCCGGGGGGCGCTTGTTTGGCTACACCTTC. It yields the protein CASSTLGSGGRLFGYTF.

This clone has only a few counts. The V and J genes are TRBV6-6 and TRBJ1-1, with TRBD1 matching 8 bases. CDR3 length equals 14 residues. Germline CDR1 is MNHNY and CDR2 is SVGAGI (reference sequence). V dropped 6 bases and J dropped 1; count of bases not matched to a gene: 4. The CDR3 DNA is TGTGCCAGCAGACCGACAGGGGCGAACACTGAAGCTTTCTTT. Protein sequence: CASRPTGANTEAFF.

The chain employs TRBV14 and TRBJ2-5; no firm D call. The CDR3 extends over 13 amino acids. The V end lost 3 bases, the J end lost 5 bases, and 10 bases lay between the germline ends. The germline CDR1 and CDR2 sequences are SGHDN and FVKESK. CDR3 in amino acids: CASSHWVPETQYF. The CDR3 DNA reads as TGTGCCAGCAGCCATTGGGTTCCGGAGACCCAGTACTTC.

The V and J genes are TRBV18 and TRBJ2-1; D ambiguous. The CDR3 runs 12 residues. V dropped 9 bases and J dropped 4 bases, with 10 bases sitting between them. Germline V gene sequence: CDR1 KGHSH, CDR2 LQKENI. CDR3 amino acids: CARPAPYNEQFF. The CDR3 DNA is TGTGCCAGGCCGGCGCCTTACAATGAGCAGTTCTTC.

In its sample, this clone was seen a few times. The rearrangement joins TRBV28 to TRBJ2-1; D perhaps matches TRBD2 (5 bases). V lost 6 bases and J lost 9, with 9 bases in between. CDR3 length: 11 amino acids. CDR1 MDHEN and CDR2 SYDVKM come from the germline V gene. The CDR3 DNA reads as TGTGCCAGCAGCCGGGAACTTGAGCAGTTCTTC. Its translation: CASSRELEQFF.

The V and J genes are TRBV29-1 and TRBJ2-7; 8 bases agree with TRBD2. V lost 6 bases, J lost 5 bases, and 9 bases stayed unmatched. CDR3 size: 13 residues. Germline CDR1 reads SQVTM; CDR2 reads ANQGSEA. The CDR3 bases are TGCAGCGTGCGTCGGGAGGGCCATGACGAGCAGTACTTC. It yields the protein CSVRREGHDEQYF.

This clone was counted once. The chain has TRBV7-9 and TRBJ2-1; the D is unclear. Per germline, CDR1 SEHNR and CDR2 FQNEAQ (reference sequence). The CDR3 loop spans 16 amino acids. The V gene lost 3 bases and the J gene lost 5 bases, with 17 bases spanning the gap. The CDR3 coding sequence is TGTGCCAGCAGCTTCCCAAAAGGACGGACCAACAATGAGCAGTTCTTC. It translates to CASSFPKGRTNNEQFF.

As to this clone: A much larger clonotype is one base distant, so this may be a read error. CDR3 sequence: CASSTGQGNTEAFF. CDR3 bases: TGTGCCAGCAGCACGGGACAGGGGAACACTGAAGCTTTCTTT. This chain joins TRBV11-3 and TRBJ1-1; the match to TRBD1 covers 9 bases. CDR1 is SGHNT and CDR2 is YENEEA in the germline V gene. V dropped 5 bases and J dropped 1; count of bases not matched to a gene: 2. This CDR3 region has 14 residues.